Below, one T cell receptor beta chain is given with its context. This clone was found once. Its antigen is not yet known. Within one base of it there is no much larger clone, and no base qualities were kept. The data originate from a study of T cell responses to AZD1222 COVID-19 vaccine (dated by TCRdb to about 2021). In terms of the full investigation: TCR sequencing covered fewer than 250 trial participants: approximately 200 given two doses of AZD1222 and some 25 given two doses of MenACWY control vaccine. Trial participants were enrolled by age into subgroups of 18-55, 56-69 and 70-plus years, and about 150, 27 and 61 TCR-sequenced participants, respectively, were included in these subgroups. Summary of the overall study and its limitations: Vaccine-associated CD4 TCRs spanned the whole spike protein, with dominant responses in regions 160-218 and 743-854. Spike-specific TCR breadth and depth rose significantly after two AZD1222 doses compared with day 0 and with MenACWY recipients. Reportedly, close to half of the unique spike-specific TCRs recognized epitopes lying outside the regions that are mutated in the B.1.351 and B.1.1.7 variants. Conclusions about previously exposed vaccinees are limited because only 5 or 6 AZD1222 recipients were SARS-CoV-2 seropositive at baseline. Participants were mostly white British, with more females than males. The authors suggested clonal diversity may have been underestimated. Because no day 14 peak-response samples were available, the repertoires could be characterized only after the peak T cell response. The 56-69-year group was small, and its depth increase did not reach significance, likely because of low power.

The CDR3 regions of human TCRbeta chains were subjected to immunosequencing. The published analysis was carried out like this. TCRs in the repertoires were matched against a reference library of SARS-CoV-2-specific TCRs that had been generated with the MIRA antigen-specificity platform. Breadth was defined as the fraction of unique TCRs that were SARS-CoV-2-associated. Depth was defined as the fraction of total T cells that were SARS-CoV-2-associated. Using the MIRA data, each spike-specific TCR was assigned both to the spike region to which the TCR was reactive and to a CD4 or CD8 class. Log10-transformed breadth and depth values were compared by one-way ANOVA with Sidak's multiple comparisons tests. This is the immuneACCESS table as TCRdb keeps it, with only in-frame sequences that have V and J called. A part of the clones is gone; compared with another copy, unresolved V genes explain less than half, and the rest is unexplained. That table is the source of V, J and clone size, and D and trimming were worked out from the DNA. The sample yields tens of thousands of clones; over 65% were counted once. Roughly 4% of the sample belongs to the ten largest clones.

This sample's time point label indicates: about 28 days (+/-7) after the second vaccine dose. AZD1222 recipients given second doses at about 4 weeks or at about 12 weeks were pooled, since spike-specific TCR depth and breadth were not found to differ between the two schedules. Vaccinee samples were obtained from the UK trials COV001 and COV002, which included a single-blind randomized controlled phase 2/3 trial of AZD1222 (ChAdOx1 nCoV-19) in healthy adults. Trial participant PBMC samples were collected at day 0 and day 28 after the second dose for TCRbeta chain sequencing. The CDR3 spans 17 residues, from the cysteine through the phenylalanine. CDR3 DNA is the only sequence kept; it has 51 bases, read in frame from the first base. CDR1 SGHRS and CDR2 YFSETQ were looked up in the germline V gene. Trimming removed 4 bases from V and 9 bases from J, leaving 23 bases between the germline ends.

The sequence came from an adult who received the AZD1222 COVID-19 vaccine. The material sequenced was peripheral blood, taken 28 days after the second AZD1222 dose. The chain joins TRBV5-1 to TRBJ1-6; matching of 5 bases hints at TRBD1 as the D gene. The CDR3 is CASSVEGGGASGSPLHF. In nucleotide form, the sequence is TGCGCCAGCAGCGTGGAGGGTGGAGGGGCGAGTGGTTCACCCCTCCACTTT.